The present entry profiles one T cell receptor (beta chain) with its context. The data are from a study of response to subunit inactivated influenza vaccine. Via MiXCR, TCRdb re-called the RT-PCR reads, giving one row per CDR3 protein. The sample holds about 570,000 distinct CDR3 sequences; roughly 12% are singletons and the top ten take approximately 10%. The CDR3 length is 15 residues. V gave up 1 base and J gave up 1 base, with 8 bases separating them. These data were also reused for a study on T cells expressing NK-cell markers. From that paper: TCR beta cDNA was generated via 5'RACE template switching incorporating UMIs. Underlying the TCR beta repertoires were sorted CD3+CD56+NKG2C+, CD3+CD56+NKG2C- and CD3+CD56-NKG2C+ T cells. Sorting was restricted to alpha-beta TCR T cells by an anti-gamma-delta TCR antibody in several experiments. These same clonotypes (in a few donors) also led the CD3+CD56-NKG2C+ fraction.

Sequencing used PBMCs from blood, obtained on the day of vaccination. The rearrangement uses TRBV12-3 or TRBV12-4 and TRBJ1-5; D remains ambiguous. The origin of this receptor is a man aged 50 or older who received an inactivated influenza vaccine. The CDR3 loop is CASSLGKWSNQPQHF. The CDR3 coding sequence is TGTGCCAGCAGTTTAGGCAAGTGGAGCAATCAGCCCCAGCATTTT.